These 3 T cell receptor beta chains came from one sample sequenced in a study of T cell repertoires in cytomegalovirus infection. MiXCR was run by TCRdb on the reads, yielding one entry per CDR3 protein. The table lists 600,000 to 700,000 distinct CDR3 sequences, roughly 30% of them singletons. These receptors' antigens are unknown. Sample: cultured PBMCs, taken from culture after CMV antigen stimulation. The source is a human donor in good health (CMV status not recorded). Some clones in this sample may be carry-over from other donors' samples.

This clonotype was counted between two and nine times. The chain links TRBV7-4 to TRBJ2-6, with D perhaps matching TRBD1 or TRBD2 (5 bases each). The CDR3 is 16 amino acids. V was shortened by 5 bases and J by 1 base, with 12 bases between the two germline ends. Germline V gives CDR1 SGHVT, CDR2 SQSDAQ. The CDR3 here is CASSARGWSGANVLTF. CDR3 coding DNA: TGTGCCAGCAGCGCGAGGGGTTGGTCTGGGGCCAACGTCCTGACTTTC. Variable domain in full (rest from reference TRBV7-4 and TRBJ2-6): GAGVSQSPRYKVAKRGRDVALRCDSISGHVTLYWYRQTLGQGSEVLTYSQSDAQRDKSGRPSGRFSAERPERSVSTLKIQRTEQGDSAVYLCASSARGWSGANVLTFGAGSRLTVL.

Only a few counts were recorded for this clonotype. The chain couples TRBV12-3 or TRBV12-4 to TRBJ2-1, with 9 bases matching TRBD1. The length of the CDR3 is 14 residues. Trimming at V came to 5 bases and at J to 8 bases, leaving 7 bases not matched to a gene. CDR3 region: CASSPWTGVDEQFF. The CDR3 DNA reads as TGTGCCAGCAGTCCGTGGACAGGGGTCGATGAGCAGTTCTTC.

This clonotype was found a few times. The chain couples TRBV19 to TRBJ2-6, with TRBD1 matching 9 bases. Trimming removed 8 bases from V and 6 bases from J; junction bases left unmatched: 8. Germline CDR1 reads LNHDA; CDR2 reads SQIVND (reference sequence). There are 15 residues in the CDR3. CDR3 sequence reads: CASRDRANMANVLTF. As DNA, the CDR3 is TGTGCCAGTCGGGACAGGGCGAACATGGCCAACGTCCTGACTTTC.